The 18 T cell receptor beta chains given below trace back to one sample, sequenced in a study of blood T cell repertoires in COVID-19. Sequencing used immunoSEQ multiplex PCR; TCRdb keeps in-frame clones, though not all of them. Of roughly 200,000 clones listed, more than 80% are singletons. Material for sequencing was peripheral blood. These receptors were collected from a woman between 40 and 50 years old with COVID-19, enrolled during active disease.

The chain recombines TRBV2 with TRBJ2-5; 8 bases are a match to TRBD2. The trim removed 7 bases at V and 5 bases at J, leaving 9 bases unmatched. This CDR3 has 14 residues. The V gene's germline CDR1 is SNHLY and CDR2 FYNNEI. The DNA of the CDR3 is TGTGCCAGCACCCGGAGGGGCGGGGGGGAGACCCAGTACTTC. This translates into CASTRRGGGETQYF.

This clone was seen a single time. This chain uses TRBV27 with TRBJ2-1, with 8 bases aligning to TRBD2. Germline V gene sequence: CDR1 MNHEY, CDR2 SMNVEV (reference sequence). The length of the CDR3 is 15 residues. J was trimmed by 8 bases and V by 0 bases; bases with no gene match: 6. CDR3 nucleotide sequence: TGTGCCAGCAGTTTATCTACGGGGGGGCATCATGAGCAGTTCTTC. Translated: CASSLSTGGHHEQFF.

The chain is built from TRBV30 and TRBJ1-2; a possible D gene is TRBD1 (6 bases). CDR1 is GTSNPN, CDR2 SVGIG, per germline (reference sequence). This CDR3 is 13 amino acids long. The V end was cut by 4 bases, the J end by 7 bases, with 16 bases between. The CDR3 protein is CAWTAGGAAGYTF. The CDR3 DNA follows: TGTGCCTGGACCGCGGGGGGGGCCGCTGGCTACACCTTC.

The J gene is TRBJ2-7, the V gene TRBV10-2; TRBD1 aligns across 8 bases. With 9 bases clipped from V and 3 bases from J, the junction kept 31 bases outside the gene matches. Germline V lookup: CDR1 WSHSY, CDR2 SAAADI. This CDR3 comprises 21 residues. The CDR3 reads CASYKGGLYRGSRAAIYEQYF. CDR3 DNA: TGCGCCAGTTACAAAGGAGGATTGTACAGGGGGTCTAGGGCGGCTATCTACGAGCAGTACTTC.

This chain connects TRBV7-9 to TRBJ2-7; 10 nucleotides match TRBD2. This CDR3 comprises 16 residues. The germline CDR1 and CDR2 sequences are SEHNR and FQNEAQ (reference sequence). V lost 1 base to trimming and J lost 2 bases; unmatched junction nucleotides: 5. The CDR3 sequence: CASSLVVTSGTYEQYF. The CDR3 nucleotides are TGTGCCAGCAGCTTAGTTGTCACTAGCGGGACCTACGAGCAGTACTTC.

A few counts support this clone. The J gene is TRBJ2-7, the V gene TRBV18, with D possibly being TRBD1 (6 bases). Trimming took off 3 bases at V and 3 bases at J, with 12 bases between the two ends. The CDR3 spans 14 residues. Germline assignment: CDR1 KGHSH and CDR2 LQKENI. CDR3 in DNA: TGTGCCAGCTCACCGACGGGACAACACTACGAGCAGTACTTC. It encodes CASSPTGQHYEQYF.

The gene calls are TRBV5-1 and TRBJ1-1, with D maybe TRBD1 (5 bases). V was cut by 0 bases and J by 1 base, with 7 bases left in between. The CDR3 is made up of 14 amino acids. Germline values: CDR1 SGHRS, CDR2 YFSETQ. The CDR3 bases are TGCGCCAGCAGCTTGGTTAGGGGGAACACTGAAGCTTTCTTT. Amino acids: CASSLVRGNTEAFF. Full variable domain (missing parts from reference TRBV5-1 and TRBJ1-1): KAGVTQTPRYLIKTRGQQVTLSCSPISGHRSVSWYQQTPGQGLQFLFEYFSETQRNKGNFPGRFSGRQFSNSRSEMNVSTLELGDSALYLCASSLVRGNTEAFFGQGTRLTVV.

V and J are TRBV6-5 and TRBJ1-1, with 7 bases identical to TRBD1. Per the germline V gene, CDR1 is MNHEY and CDR2 is SVGAGI. This CDR3 spans 13 amino acids. J gave up 2 bases and V 6 bases, and 3 bases lay outside the gene matches. The DNA of the CDR3 is TGTGCCAGCAGGGACAGGACAAACACTGAAGCTTTCTTT. Amino acid sequence: CASRDRTNTEAFF.

This clone was counted once. V is TRBV19 and J is TRBJ1-4, with a tentative D call TRBD1 (6 bases). The CDR3 runs 15 residues. Per germline, CDR1 LNHDA and CDR2 SQIVND (reference sequence). V lost 5 bases and J lost 8, with 18 bases in between. The CDR3 DNA is TGTGCCAGTAGTGAGACCGGGACAACTTTGGAAAAACTGTTTTTT. This sequence encodes CASSETGTTLEKLFF.

The chain recombines TRBV5-1 with TRBJ2-7, with 9 bases lining up with TRBD1. The germline CDR1 and CDR2 sequences are SGHRS and YFSETQ. This CDR3 contains 16 residues. Unmatched junction bases numbered 13, after V lost 3 bases and J lost 6 bases. The CDR3 DNA reads as TGCGCCAGCAGCTCCCGTCCGGGACAGGGACAAGGCGAGCAGTACTTC. Translating it yields CASSSRPGQGQGEQYF.

The chain employs TRBV6-5 and TRBJ1-3, with a possible D match to TRBD1 (5 bases). V was shortened by 6 bases and J by 1 base, with 13 bases between the two germline ends. Germline assignment: CDR1 MNHEY and CDR2 SVGAGI. This CDR3 region has 15 residues. CDR3 loop: CASSRDRASGNTIYF. CDR3 sequence (DNA): TGTGCCAGCAGCAGAGACAGAGCATCTGGAAACACCATATATTTT.

The chain couples TRBV15 to TRBJ1-6; D is undetermined. The CDR3 length is 15 residues. V was clipped by 1 base and J by 4 bases, with 8 bases between them. CDR1 LNHNV and CDR2 YYDKDF come from the germline V gene (reference sequence). In nucleotides, the CDR3 is TGTGCCACCAGCAGAGGGGCGGGGTATAATTCACCCCTCCACTTT. It specifies CATSRGAGYNSPLHF.

This chain links TRBV21-1 with TRBJ2-7; TRBD2 is taken as the D call from the table, unchecked against the DNA. TRBV21-1 is described as a pseudogene. CDR3 length: 15 amino acids. The chain's CDR3 is CASSRTSGSSYEQYF. CDR3 in DNA: TGTGCCAGCAGCAGGACTAGCGGTTCCTCCTACGAGCAGTACTTC.

The chain employs TRBV4-1 and TRBJ2-4; D unclear. CDR3 length equals 15 residues. Germline CDR1 reads MGHRA; CDR2 reads YSYEKL. Deletions cut 4 bases from V and 0 bases from J, with 10 bases between. The CDR3 is CASSPQLVAKNIQYF. The CDR3 bases are TGCGCCAGCAGCCCACAGCTGGTAGCCAAAAACATTCAGTACTTC.

The J gene is TRBJ2-1, the V gene TRBV4-1; the D gene is possibly TRBD1 (6 bases). Germline V lookup: CDR1 MGHRA, CDR2 YSYEKL. The length of the CDR3 is 14 residues. V was cut by 5 bases and J by 8 bases, with 16 bases left in between. DNA for the CDR3: TGCGCCAGCAGCAACGGACAGATAGTCGATGAGCAGTTCTTC. Its protein product is CASSNGQIVDEQFF.

This chain joins TRBV19 and TRBJ2-1, with 12 bases aligning to TRBD1. The J segment lost 9 bases and the V segment lost 7 bases, leaving 7 bases of the junction unmatched. Per germline, CDR1 LNHDA and CDR2 SQIVND (reference sequence). The CDR3 extends over 14 amino acids. The CDR3 loop is CASTPGQGAAEQFF. For the CDR3, the DNA is TGTGCCAGTACACCGGGACAGGGGGCAGCTGAGCAGTTCTTC.

This chain joins TRBV13 and TRBJ2-1, with 14 positions matching TRBD2. CDR1 PRHDT and CDR2 FYEKMQ come from the germline V gene (reference sequence). CDR3 size: 15 residues. V gave up 6 bases and J gave up 9 bases; unmatched junction bases: 7. This CDR3 reads CASRPTSGRGSEQFF. The CDR3 nucleotides read TGTGCCAGCAGGCCGACTAGCGGGAGGGGGAGTGAGCAGTTCTTC.

This chain uses TRBV12-3 or TRBV12-4 with TRBJ2-1, with 7 bases identical to TRBD2. The V gene end was trimmed by 2 bases and the J gene end by 7 bases; junction bases not matched to a gene: 2. There are 13 residues in the CDR3. The CDR3 loop reads CASSLRAGNEQFF. The DNA of the CDR3 is TGTGCCAGCAGTTTAAGAGCGGGAAATGAGCAGTTCTTC.